The 24 T cell receptor beta chains below all came from one sample that was sequenced in a study of shared clonotypes between healthy human individuals. TCRdb's table, derived via immunoSEQ multiplex PCR, lists solely in-frame clones and lacks some. The sample shows roughly 2.1 million clones, 85% to 95% of them seen only once. Cells designated naive CD8 were CD45RO-negative and were positively selected for CCR7, with terminally differentiated effector memory CD45RA+ cells excluded. The sequencing input was naive CD8+ T cells from PBMCs. Receptors originate from a man between 18 and 29 years old in good health. Some clones in this sample may be carry-over from other donors' samples.

V and J are TRBV28 and TRBJ2-7; 9 bases are shared with TRBD2. V lost 3 bases to trimming and J lost 6 bases; unmatched junction nucleotides: 9. The CDR3 length is 15 residues. Germline V gene sequence: CDR1 MDHEN, CDR2 SYDVKM. CDR3 in amino acids: CASSFRSSGKPEQYF. The CDR3 DNA follows: TGTGCCAGCAGTTTTCGGTCTAGCGGGAAACCCGAGCAGTACTTC.

The chain carries TRBV9 and TRBJ2-7; weak D call: TRBD1 (6 bases). The germline V gene has CDR1 SGDLS and CDR2 YYNGEE. V was trimmed by 2 bases and J by 6 bases, leaving 12 bases between them. The CDR3 runs 13 residues. CDR3 nucleotides: TGTGCCAGCAGCGTCCTACAGGGCGCCGAGCAGTACTTC. This codes for CASSVLQGAEQYF.

The chain has TRBV27 and TRBJ2-7, with D possibly being TRBD1 or TRBD2 (5 bases each). Per the germline V gene, CDR1 is MNHEY and CDR2 is SMNVEV (reference sequence). The V end was cut by 7 bases, the J end by 1 base, with 14 bases between. This CDR3 is built from 14 residues. The CDR3 reads CASTPGRESYEQYF. CDR3 DNA: TGTGCCAGCACCCCAGGGAGAGAGTCCTACGAGCAGTACTTC.

Regarding this clone: The junction differs from germline at one of its ends, possibly a read error. The rearrangement joins TRBV27 to TRBJ2-7; D unresolved. This CDR3 is built from 13 residues. The germline V gene has CDR1 MNHEY and CDR2 SMNVEV (reference sequence). The CDR3 loop reads CASSLTVSNEQYF. The CDR3 region has the DNA TGTGCCAGCAGTTTAACGGTCTCCAACGAGCAGTACTTC.

The CDR3: CASVLGGSYNSPLHF. For the CDR3, the DNA is TGTGCCAGCGTCCTAGGGGGTTCCTATAATTCACCCCTCCACTTT. The chain joins TRBV6-6 to TRBJ1-6, with D perhaps matching TRBD1 (6 bases). This CDR3 has 15 amino acids. Germline loops: CDR1 MNHNY, CDR2 SVGAGI (reference sequence). V was clipped by 8 bases and J by 1 base, with 12 bases between them.

This chain connects TRBV27 to TRBJ2-7; 7 bases map to TRBD2. This CDR3 contains 16 residues. Trimming cost V 3 bases and J 5 bases; bases outside gene matches: 13. Germline CDR1 is MNHEY and CDR2 is SMNVEV (reference sequence). The CDR3 region is CASSFLGLGGEDEQYF. DNA for the CDR3: TGTGCCAGCAGTTTTCTTGGCTTGGGAGGGGAGGACGAGCAGTACTTC.

The chain recombines TRBV15 with TRBJ2-7; D ambiguous. The V end lost 5 bases, the J end lost 0 bases, and 11 bases lay between the germline ends. The CDR3 covers 14 residues. Per germline, CDR1 LNHNV and CDR2 YYDKDF (reference sequence). The chain's CDR3 is CATSGTTLSYEQYF. The CDR3 nucleotides read TGTGCCACCAGCGGAACCACCCTCTCCTACGAGCAGTACTTC.

The rearrangement joins TRBV7-3 to TRBJ2-3; D might be TRBD2 (6 bases). Germline V gene sequence: CDR1 SGHTA, CDR2 FQGTGA. Trimming cost V 5 bases and J 2 bases, with 14 bases left between them. The CDR3 totals 15 residues. CDR3 residues: CASSIQPGATDTQYF. In nucleotides, the CDR3 is TGTGCCAGCAGCATACAGCCGGGAGCCACAGATACGCAGTATTTT.

This chain joins TRBV2 and TRBJ2-7; TRBD2 matches 9 bases. Germline V gene lookup returns CDR1 SNHLY and CDR2 FYNNEI. The CDR3 has 16 amino acids. The ends lost 7 bases at V and 4 bases at J; junction bases unmatched: 14. For the CDR3, the DNA is TGTGCCAGCAATCCCGGTTGGACGGGACTAGCTTACGAGCAGTACTTC. Protein sequence: CASNPGWTGLAYEQYF.

The genes are TRBV10-1 and TRBJ1-1; no firm D call. Germline CDR1 is WNHNN and CDR2 is SYGVQD (reference sequence). CDR3 length: 13 amino acids. Trimming took 6 bases from V and 0 from J, leaving 8 bases between them. The CDR3 DNA sequence: TGCGCCAGCAGAAGGACGGTGAACACTGAAGCTTTCTTT. Amino acid sequence: CASRRTVNTEAFF.

As for this clone: Other DNA sequences in the sample encode the same CDR3. The V gene is TRBV7-9, the J gene TRBJ2-7; D remains unclear. CDR1 SEHNR and CDR2 FQNEAQ come from the germline V gene (reference sequence). Trimming took off 5 bases at V and 1 base at J, with 6 bases between the two ends. The CDR3 has 12 amino acids. The CDR3: CASSPESYEQYF. The CDR3 region has the DNA TGTGCCAGCAGCCCCGAGTCCTACGAGCAGTACTTC.

CDR3 residues: CASSLGLLAGGANTGELFF. The CDR3 coding sequence is TGTGCCAGCAGCTTAGGCCTCCTAGCGGGAGGGGCGAACACCGGGGAGCTGTTTTTT. The V gene is TRBV11-2, the J gene TRBJ2-2; 12 bases align to TRBD2. Germline loops: CDR1 SGHAT, CDR2 FQNNGV. The CDR3 spans 19 residues. Germline trimming cut 1 base from V and 0 bases from J; bases unmatched to any gene: 6.

The CDR3 is CASSEARQGDQPQHF. The CDR3 DNA reads TGTGCCAGCAGTGAAGCGCGGCAGGGGGATCAGCCCCAGCATTTT. This chain connects TRBV6-1 to TRBJ1-5; 7 nucleotides align to TRBD1. Trimming took 0 bases from V and 5 from J; bases not matched to a gene: 4. Germline V gives CDR1 MNHNS, CDR2 SASEGT. The CDR3 runs 15 residues.

Concerning this clone itself: Other DNA sequences in the sample encode the same CDR3. The V gene is TRBV5-1, the J gene TRBJ2-7; no clear D. The CDR3 is made up of 13 amino acids. In germline, CDR1 is SGHRS, CDR2 YFSETQ. The V gene lost 2 bases and the J gene lost 4 bases, with 10 bases spanning the gap. DNA for the CDR3: TGCGCCAGCAGCTTAGGCCAGTTTTACGAGCAGTACTTC. This encodes CASSLGQFYEQYF.

Here the CDR3 reads CASSIDAGVQETQYF. As DNA, the CDR3 is TGTGCCAGTAGTATAGATGCGGGGGTTCAGGAGACCCAGTACTTC. This chain connects TRBV19 to TRBJ2-5; 7 positions match TRBD2. Germline V gene lookup returns CDR1 LNHDA and CDR2 SQIVND (reference sequence). Trimming cost V 0 bases and J 5 bases; bases outside gene matches: 6. This CDR3 has 15 residues.

The chain recombines TRBV30 with TRBJ2-3; D is undetermined. CDR1 and CDR2 (germline): GTSNPN, SVGIG (reference sequence). The V gene lost 0 bases and the J gene lost 2 bases, with 3 bases spanning the gap. The CDR3 totals 12 residues. This CDR3 is CAWSVLTDTQYF. In nucleotides, the CDR3 is TGTGCCTGGAGTGTGCTCACAGATACGCAGTATTTT.

Turning to this clone: The sample has other DNA sequences that encode this CDR3 too. The chain is built from TRBV5-6 and TRBJ2-7; no firm D call. Germline loops: CDR1 SGHDT, CDR2 YYEEEE. The CDR3 length is 14 residues. Trimming stripped 0 bases from V and 2 bases from J, with 9 bases between. Written as DNA, the CDR3 is TGTGCCAGCAGCTTGGGGGGATTAGCCTACGAGCAGTACTTC. It translates to CASSLGGLAYEQYF.

The chain is built from TRBV11-2 and TRBJ2-3; possible D gene TRBD2, 5 bases. The V and J ends lost 1 base and 6 bases respectively, with 14 bases between them. Germline values: CDR1 SGHAT, CDR2 FQNNGV. There are 15 residues in the CDR3. The CDR3 region has the DNA TGTGCCAGCAGCTTAGTATCGGGAAGATTCGATACGCAGTATTTT. Translation: CASSLVSGRFDTQYF. The full variable domain, completed using reference TRBV11-2 and TRBJ2-3, is EAGVAQSPRYKIIEKRQSVAFWCNPISGHATLYWYQQILGQGPKLLIQFQNNGVVDDSQLPKDRFSAERLKGVDSTLKIQPAKLEDSAVYLCASSLVSGRFDTQYFGPGTRLTVL.

This chain uses TRBV15 with TRBJ2-7; D call uncertain. Germline V CDR1 and CDR2: LNHNV, YYDKDF (reference sequence). The CDR3 is 11 residues long. The germline V and J ends were trimmed by 5 bases and 2 bases, with 4 bases remaining between them. CDR3 sequence reads: CATSDPYEQYF. Here the CDR3 DNA reads TGTGCCACCAGCGATCCCTACGAGCAGTACTTC.

The gene calls are TRBV27 and TRBJ2-1, with D perhaps TRBD2 (6 bases). The germline CDR1 and CDR2 sequences are MNHEY and SMNVEV (reference sequence). The CDR3 extends over 17 amino acids. The V gene lost 5 bases and the J gene lost 1 base, with 18 bases spanning the gap. The CDR3 DNA follows: TGTGCCAGCAGTGATACGGGAGCGGTGGGATCCTACAATGAGCAGTTCTTC. It specifies CASSDTGAVGSYNEQFF.

This chain links TRBV29-1 with TRBJ2-1; D perhaps matches TRBD2 (6 bases). The CDR3 sequence is 13 residues long. The germline V and J ends were trimmed by 3 bases and 6 bases, with 12 bases remaining between them. The V gene's germline CDR1 is SQVTM and CDR2 ANQGSEA. CDR3 in amino acids: CSVDRESFNEQFF. Written as DNA, the CDR3 is TGCAGCGTTGACCGGGAGTCGTTCAATGAGCAGTTCTTC.

The rearrangement links TRBV27 to TRBJ1-1; D may be TRBD1 (5 bases). Trimming left V 6 bases short and J 1 base short, with 15 bases between. The CDR3 contains 15 residues. The germline V gene encodes CDR1 MNHEY and CDR2 SMNVEV (reference sequence). The CDR3 reads CASSPPLTANTEAFF. CDR3 DNA sequence: TGTGCCAGCAGCCCACCTCTGACAGCGAACACTGAAGCTTTCTTT.

This clone was observed once. V usage is TRBV5-8 and J usage is TRBJ1-3, with unresolved D. The CDR3 is 13 amino acids. In germline, CDR1 is SGHTS, CDR2 YDEGEE. Trimming removed 7 bases from V and 0 bases from J, with 8 bases in between. The CDR3 DNA follows: TGTGCCAGCGAAATATCCTCTGGAAACACCATATATTTT. Protein: CASEISSGNTIYF.

The chain recombines TRBV28 with TRBJ1-1; 7 bases align to TRBD1. There are 16 residues in the CDR3. V was clipped by 1 base and J by 4 bases; unmatched bases: 9. CDR1 and CDR2 from the germline V gene are MDHEN and SYDVKM. CDR3 residues: CASSLFKVRGFTEAFF. CDR3 bases: TGTGCCAGCAGTTTATTCAAGGTCAGGGGGTTCACTGAAGCTTTCTTT.